The 3 T cell receptor beta chains presented below share a single source sample, sequenced in a study of shared clonotypes between healthy human individuals. Only in-frame clones appear in the TCRdb table, and some are missing; sequencing was by immunoSEQ multiplex PCR. Of 980,000 or so clones listed, approximately 80% are singletons. The source material was memory CD4+ T cells sorted from blood. Subset specified: CD45RA-negative fraction. The receptor source for this set is a man aged 18 to 29 in good health.

This chain connects TRBV10-3 to TRBJ2-1; weak D call: TRBD2 (6 bases). The CDR3 covers 12 residues. V was cut by 10 bases and J by 10 bases, with 17 bases left in between. The germline CDR1 and CDR2 sequences are ENHRY and SYGVKD. The CDR3 here is CASGRSGAEQFF. CDR3 DNA sequence: TGTGCCAGCGGGCGGTCGGGAGCGGAGCAGTTCTTC.

The chain joins TRBV6-6 to TRBJ1-2; 8 bases align to TRBD1. Germline V lookup: CDR1 MNHNY, CDR2 SVGAGI (reference sequence). Unmatched junction bases numbered 7, after V lost 5 bases and J lost 5 bases. The CDR3 totals 14 residues. The CDR3 loop is CASSDSDRGYGYTF. CDR3 sequence (DNA): TGTGCCAGCAGTGATTCCGACAGGGGTTATGGCTACACCTTC.

The chain links TRBV12-5 to TRBJ2-7; the match to TRBD1 covers 8 bases. The CDR3 is 16 amino acids. CDR1 LGHNT and CDR2 FRNRAP come from the germline V gene. V lost 0 bases to trimming and J lost 1 base; unmatched junction nucleotides: 5. CDR3 DNA: TGTGCTAGTGGTTTGGTACTTGGGACAGGTTCCTACGAGCAGTACTTC. It is translated as CASGLVLGTGSYEQYF.